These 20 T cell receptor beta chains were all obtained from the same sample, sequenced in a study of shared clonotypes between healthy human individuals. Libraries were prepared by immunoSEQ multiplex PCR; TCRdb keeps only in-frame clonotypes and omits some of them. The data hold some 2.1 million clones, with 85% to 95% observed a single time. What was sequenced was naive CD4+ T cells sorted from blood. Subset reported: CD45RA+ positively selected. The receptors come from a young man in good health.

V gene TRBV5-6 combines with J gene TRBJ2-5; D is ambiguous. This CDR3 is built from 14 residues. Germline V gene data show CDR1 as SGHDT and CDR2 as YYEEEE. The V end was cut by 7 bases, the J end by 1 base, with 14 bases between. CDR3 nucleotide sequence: TGTGCCAGCGGATGGCGTAGGGCCCAAGAGACCCAGTACTTC. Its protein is CASGWRRAQETQYF. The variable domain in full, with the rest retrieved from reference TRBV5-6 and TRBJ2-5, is DAGVTQSPTHLIKTRGQQVTLRCSPKSGHDTVSWYQQALGQGPQFIFQYYEEEERQRGNFPDRFSGHQFPNYSSELNVNALLLGDSALYLCASGWRRAQETQYFGPGTRLLVL.

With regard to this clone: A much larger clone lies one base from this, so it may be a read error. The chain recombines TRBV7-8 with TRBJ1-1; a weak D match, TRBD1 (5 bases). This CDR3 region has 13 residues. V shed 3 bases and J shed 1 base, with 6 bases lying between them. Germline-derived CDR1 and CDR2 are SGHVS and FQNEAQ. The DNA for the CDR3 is TGTGCCAGCAGCTTTGGGGGGAACACTGAAGCTTTCTTT. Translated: CASSFGGNTEAFF.

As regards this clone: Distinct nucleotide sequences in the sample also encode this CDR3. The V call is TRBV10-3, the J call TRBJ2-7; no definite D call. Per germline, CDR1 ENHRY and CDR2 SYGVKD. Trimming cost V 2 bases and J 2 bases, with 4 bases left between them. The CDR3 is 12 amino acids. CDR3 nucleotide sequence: TGTGCCATCAGTGAGGGGGCCTACGAGCAGTACTTC. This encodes CAISEGAYEQYF.

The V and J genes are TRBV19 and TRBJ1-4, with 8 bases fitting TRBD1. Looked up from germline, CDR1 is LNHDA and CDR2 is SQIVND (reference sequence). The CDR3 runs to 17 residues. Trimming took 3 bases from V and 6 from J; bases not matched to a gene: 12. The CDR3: CASSIGRGRFVDEKLFF. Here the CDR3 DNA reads TGTGCCAGTAGTATTGGCAGGGGGCGCTTCGTGGATGAAAAACTGTTTTTT.

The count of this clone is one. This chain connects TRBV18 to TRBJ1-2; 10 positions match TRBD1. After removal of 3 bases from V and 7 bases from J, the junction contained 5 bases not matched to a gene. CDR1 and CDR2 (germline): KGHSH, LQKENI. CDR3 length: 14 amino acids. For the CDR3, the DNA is TGTGCCAGCTCACCGGAGACAGGGGGCGTTGGCTACACCTTC. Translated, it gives CASSPETGGVGYTF.

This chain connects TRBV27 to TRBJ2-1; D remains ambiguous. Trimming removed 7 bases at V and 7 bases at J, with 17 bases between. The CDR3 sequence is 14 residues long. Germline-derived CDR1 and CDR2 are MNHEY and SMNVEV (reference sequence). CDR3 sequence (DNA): TGTGCCAGCAAAGGCTCACCCAATGTGAATGAGCAGTTCTTC. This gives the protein CASKGSPNVNEQFF.

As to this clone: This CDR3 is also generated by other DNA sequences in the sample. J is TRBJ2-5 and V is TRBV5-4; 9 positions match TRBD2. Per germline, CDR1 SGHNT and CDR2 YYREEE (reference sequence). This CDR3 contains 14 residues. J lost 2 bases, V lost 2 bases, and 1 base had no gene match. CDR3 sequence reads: CASSLTSGQETQYF. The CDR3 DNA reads TGTGCCAGCAGCTTAACTAGCGGGCAAGAGACCCAGTACTTC.

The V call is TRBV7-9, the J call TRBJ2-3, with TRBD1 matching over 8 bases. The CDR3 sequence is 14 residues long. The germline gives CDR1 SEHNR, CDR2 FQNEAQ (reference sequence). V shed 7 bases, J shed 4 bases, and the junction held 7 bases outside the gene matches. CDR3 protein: CASTSGQGADTQYF. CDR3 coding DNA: TGTGCCAGCACCAGCGGACAGGGAGCAGATACGCAGTATTTT. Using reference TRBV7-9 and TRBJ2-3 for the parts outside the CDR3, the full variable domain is DTGVSQNPRHKITKRGQNVTFRCDPISEHNRLYWYRQTLGQGPEFLTYFQNEAQLEKSRLLSDRFSAERPKGSFSTLEIQRTEQGDSAMYLCASTSGQGADTQYFGPGTRLTVL.

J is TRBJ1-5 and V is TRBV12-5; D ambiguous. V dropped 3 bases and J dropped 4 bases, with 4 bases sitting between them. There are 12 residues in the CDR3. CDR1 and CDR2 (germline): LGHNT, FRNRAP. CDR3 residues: CASGFRNQPQHF. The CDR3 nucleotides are TGTGCTAGTGGTTTTAGGAATCAGCCCCAGCATTTT.

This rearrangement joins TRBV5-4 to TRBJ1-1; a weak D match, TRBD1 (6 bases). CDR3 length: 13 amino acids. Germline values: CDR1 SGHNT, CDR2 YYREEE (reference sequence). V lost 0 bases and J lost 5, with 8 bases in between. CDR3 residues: CASSLDQGTEAFF. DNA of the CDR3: TGTGCCAGCAGCTTGGATCAGGGGACTGAAGCTTTCTTT.

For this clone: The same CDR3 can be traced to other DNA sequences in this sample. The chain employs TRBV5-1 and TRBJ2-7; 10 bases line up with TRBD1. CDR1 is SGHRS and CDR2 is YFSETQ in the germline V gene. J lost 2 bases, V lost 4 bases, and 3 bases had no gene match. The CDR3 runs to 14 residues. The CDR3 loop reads CASSTDRGAYEQYF. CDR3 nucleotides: TGCGCCAGCAGCACGGACAGGGGGGCCTACGAGCAGTACTTC.

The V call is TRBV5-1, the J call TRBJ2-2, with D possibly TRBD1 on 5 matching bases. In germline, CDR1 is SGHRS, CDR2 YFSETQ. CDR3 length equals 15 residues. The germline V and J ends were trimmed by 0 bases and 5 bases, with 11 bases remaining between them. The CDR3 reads CASSLDDSGTGELFF. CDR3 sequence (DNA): TGCGCCAGCAGCTTGGACGACAGTGGAACCGGGGAGCTGTTTTTT. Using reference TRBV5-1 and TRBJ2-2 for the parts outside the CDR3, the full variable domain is KAGVTQTPRYLIKTRGQQVTLSCSPISGHRSVSWYQQTPGQGLQFLFEYFSETQRNKGNFPGRFSGRQFSNSRSEMNVSTLELGDSALYLCASSLDDSGTGELFFGEGSRLTVL.

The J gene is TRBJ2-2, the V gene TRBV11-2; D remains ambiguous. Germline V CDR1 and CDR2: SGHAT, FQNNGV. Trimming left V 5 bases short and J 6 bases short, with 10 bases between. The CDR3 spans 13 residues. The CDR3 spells CASSGRVAGELFF. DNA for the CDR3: TGTGCCAGCAGCGGCCGGGTAGCCGGGGAGCTGTTTTTT.

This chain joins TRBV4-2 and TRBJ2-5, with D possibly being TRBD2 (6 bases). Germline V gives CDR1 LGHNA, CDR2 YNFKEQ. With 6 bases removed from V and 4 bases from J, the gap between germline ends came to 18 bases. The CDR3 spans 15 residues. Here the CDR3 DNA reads TGTGCCAGCAGTCAAAAGGGTCCCGGGGGAGAGACCCAGTACTTC. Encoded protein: CASSQKGPGGETQYF.

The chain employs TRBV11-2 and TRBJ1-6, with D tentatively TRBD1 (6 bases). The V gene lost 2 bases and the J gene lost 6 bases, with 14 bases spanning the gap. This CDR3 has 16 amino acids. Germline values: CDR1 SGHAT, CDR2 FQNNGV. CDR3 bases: TGTGCCAGCAGCTTATGGCAGGGGAAAAGTAATTCACCCCTCCACTTT. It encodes CASSLWQGKSNSPLHF.

This CDR3 is CAISEFQRSYEQYF. The CDR3 nucleotides are TGTGCCATCAGTGAGTTTCAGCGGTCCTACGAGCAGTACTTC. The chain is built from TRBV10-3 and TRBJ2-7; a possible D gene is TRBD2 (5 bases). Germline CDR1 reads ENHRY; CDR2 reads SYGVKD. Trimming cost V 1 base and J 1 base, with 8 bases left between them. The CDR3 consists of 14 residues.

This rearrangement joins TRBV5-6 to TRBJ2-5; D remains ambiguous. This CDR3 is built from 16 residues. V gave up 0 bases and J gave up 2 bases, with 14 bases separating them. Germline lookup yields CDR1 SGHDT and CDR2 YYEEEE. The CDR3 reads CASSLGPAQLQETQYF. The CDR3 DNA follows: TGTGCCAGCAGCTTGGGCCCGGCTCAGCTTCAAGAGACCCAGTACTTC.

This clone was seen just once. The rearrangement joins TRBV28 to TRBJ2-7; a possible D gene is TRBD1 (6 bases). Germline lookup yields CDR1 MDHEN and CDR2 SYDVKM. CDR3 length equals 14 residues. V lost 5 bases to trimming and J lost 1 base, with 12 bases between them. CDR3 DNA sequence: TGTGCCAGCAGTCCACAGGGAAATTCCTACGAGCAGTACTTC. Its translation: CASSPQGNSYEQYF.

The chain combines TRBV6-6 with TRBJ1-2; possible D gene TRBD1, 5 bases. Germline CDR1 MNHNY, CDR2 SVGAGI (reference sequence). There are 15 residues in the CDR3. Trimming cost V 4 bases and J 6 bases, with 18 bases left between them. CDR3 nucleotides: TGTGCCAGCAGTTCGCCGGACAAGGAAGCCCATGGCTACACCTTC. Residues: CASSSPDKEAHGYTF.

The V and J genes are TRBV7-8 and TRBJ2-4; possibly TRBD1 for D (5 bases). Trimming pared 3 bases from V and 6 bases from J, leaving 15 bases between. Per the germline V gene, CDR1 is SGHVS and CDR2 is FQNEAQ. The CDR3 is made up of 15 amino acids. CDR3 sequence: CASSLVQGLGNIQYF. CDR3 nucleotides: TGTGCCAGCAGCTTGGTTCAGGGATTGGGAAACATTCAGTACTTC. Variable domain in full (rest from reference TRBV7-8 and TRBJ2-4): GAGVSQSPRYKVAKRGQDVALRCDPISGHVSLFWYQQALGQGPEFLTYFQNEAQLDKSGLPSDRFFAERPEGSVSTLKIQRTQQEDSAVYLCASSLVQGLGNIQYFGAGTRLSVL.